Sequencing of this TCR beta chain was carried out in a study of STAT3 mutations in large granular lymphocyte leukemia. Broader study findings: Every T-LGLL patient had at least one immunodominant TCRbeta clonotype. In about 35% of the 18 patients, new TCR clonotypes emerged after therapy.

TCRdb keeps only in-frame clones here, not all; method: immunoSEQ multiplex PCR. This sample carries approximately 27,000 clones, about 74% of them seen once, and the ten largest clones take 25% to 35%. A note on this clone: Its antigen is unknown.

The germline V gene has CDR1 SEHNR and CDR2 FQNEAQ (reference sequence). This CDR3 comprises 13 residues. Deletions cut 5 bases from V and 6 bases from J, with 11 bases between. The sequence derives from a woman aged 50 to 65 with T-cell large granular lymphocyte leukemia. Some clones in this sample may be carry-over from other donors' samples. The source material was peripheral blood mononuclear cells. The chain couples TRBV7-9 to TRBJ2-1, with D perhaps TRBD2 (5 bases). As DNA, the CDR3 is TGTGCCAGCAGCCCGGACCTAGCCAATGAGCAGTTCTTC. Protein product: CASSPDLANEQFF. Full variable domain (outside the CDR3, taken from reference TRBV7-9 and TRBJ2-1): DTGVSQNPRHKITKRGQNVTFRCDPISEHNRLYWYRQTLGQGPEFLTYFQNEAQLEKSRLLSDRFSAERPKGSFSTLEIQRTEQGDSAMYLCASSPDLANEQFFGPGTRLTVL.